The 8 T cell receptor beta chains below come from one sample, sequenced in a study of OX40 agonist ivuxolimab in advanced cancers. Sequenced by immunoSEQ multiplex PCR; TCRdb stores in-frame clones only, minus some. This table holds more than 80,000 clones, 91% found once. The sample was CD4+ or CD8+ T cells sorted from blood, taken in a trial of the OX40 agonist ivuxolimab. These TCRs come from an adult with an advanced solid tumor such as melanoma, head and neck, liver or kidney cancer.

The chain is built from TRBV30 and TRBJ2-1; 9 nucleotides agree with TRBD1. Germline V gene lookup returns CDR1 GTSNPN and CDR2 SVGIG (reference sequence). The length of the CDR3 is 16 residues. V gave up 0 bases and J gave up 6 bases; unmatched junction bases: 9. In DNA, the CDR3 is TGTGCCTGGAGTGTACTCGAAGGGACAGGGTTCAATGAGCAGTTCTTC. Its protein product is CAWSVLEGTGFNEQFF.

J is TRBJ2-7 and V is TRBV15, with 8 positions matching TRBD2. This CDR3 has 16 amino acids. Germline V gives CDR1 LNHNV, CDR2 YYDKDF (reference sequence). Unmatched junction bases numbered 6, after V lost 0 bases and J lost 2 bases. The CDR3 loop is CATSRDRSGSPYEQYV. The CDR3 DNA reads TGTGCCACCAGCAGAGATAGGAGCGGGAGTCCCTACGAGCAGTACGTC.

CDR3 bases: TGTGCCAGCAGCCCCGTATACGGGAGAGGCGGACCCAATGAGCAGTTCTTC. This sequence encodes CASSPVYGRGGPNEQFF. The rearrangement links TRBV7-9 to TRBJ2-1, with TRBD2 as a possible D gene (6 bases). Germline CDR1 reads SEHNR; CDR2 reads FQNEAQ (reference sequence). There are 17 residues in the CDR3. V lost 5 bases to trimming and J lost 6 bases, with 23 bases between them.

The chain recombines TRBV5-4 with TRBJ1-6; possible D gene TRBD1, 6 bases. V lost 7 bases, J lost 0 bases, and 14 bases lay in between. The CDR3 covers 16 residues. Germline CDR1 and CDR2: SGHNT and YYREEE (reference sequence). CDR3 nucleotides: TGTGCCAGCTCCGGGGACACTAGCTCCTATAATTCACCCCTCCACTTT. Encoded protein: CASSGDTSSYNSPLHF.

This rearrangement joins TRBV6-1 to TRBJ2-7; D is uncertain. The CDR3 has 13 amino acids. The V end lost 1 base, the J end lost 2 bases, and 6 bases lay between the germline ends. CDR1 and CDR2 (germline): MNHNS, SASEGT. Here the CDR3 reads CASSEDQTYEQYV. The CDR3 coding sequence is TGTGCCAGCAGTGAAGACCAGACCTACGAGCAGTACGTC.

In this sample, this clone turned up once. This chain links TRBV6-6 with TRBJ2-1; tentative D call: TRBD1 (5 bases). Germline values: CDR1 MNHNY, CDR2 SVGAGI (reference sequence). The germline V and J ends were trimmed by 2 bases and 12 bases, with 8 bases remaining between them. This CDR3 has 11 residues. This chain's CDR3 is CASSYGHTQFF. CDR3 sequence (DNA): TGTGCCAGCAGTTACGGACACACGCAGTTCTTC.

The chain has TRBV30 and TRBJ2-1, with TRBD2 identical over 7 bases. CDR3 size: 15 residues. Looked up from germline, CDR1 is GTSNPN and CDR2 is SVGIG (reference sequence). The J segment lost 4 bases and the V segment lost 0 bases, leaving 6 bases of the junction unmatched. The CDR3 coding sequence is TGTGCCTGGAGTGTAATGTCGGGAGGTTACAATGAGCAGTTCTTC. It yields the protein CAWSVMSGGYNEQFF.

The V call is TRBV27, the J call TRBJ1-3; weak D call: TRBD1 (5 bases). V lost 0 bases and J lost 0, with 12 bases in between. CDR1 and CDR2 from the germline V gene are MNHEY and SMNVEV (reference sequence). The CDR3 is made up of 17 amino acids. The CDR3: CASSLSGVLDSGNTIYF. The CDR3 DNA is TGTGCCAGCAGTTTATCGGGGGTATTGGACTCTGGAAACACCATATATTTT.